This T cell receptor (beta chain) was sequenced for a study of blood T cell repertoires in COVID-19. Study in general: Acute-phase and convalescent COVID-19 samples originated in the United States, Italy and Spain. PBMCs, B-cell-depleted T cells, or T cells provided the cDNA or gDNA that made up the material.

In Cohort 3, a recovered donor had either two negative PCRs, clearance, or symptom resolution. TCRdb keeps only in-frame clones here, not all; method: immunoSEQ multiplex PCR. Of hundreds of thousands of clones in the sample, 80% to 90% were seen once. Per germline, CDR1 MNHEY and CDR2 SVGAGI. Trimming stripped 0 bases from V and 0 bases from J, with 7 bases between. There are 15 residues in the CDR3. This clonotype originated in a young man who had recovered from COVID-19. Material for sequencing was PBMCs or T cells enriched from blood (not recorded which). The rearrangement uses TRBV6-5 and TRBJ2-3, with D perhaps matching TRBD1 (6 bases). The CDR3 region has the DNA TGTGCCAGCAGTTACTCGCAGGGGAGCACAGATACGCAGTATTTT. As protein: CASSYSQGSTDTQYF.